This TCR beta chain was documented in a study of OX40 agonist ivuxolimab in advanced cancers. About the research overall: Patients were dosed with the agonistic anti-OX40 (CD134) antibody ivuxolimab. Among those treated, three patients had partial responses, one with hepatocellular carcinoma and two with cutaneous melanoma. Patients were treated with intravenous ivuxolimab, dosed at 0.01 to 10 mg/kg and infused every 2 weeks.

This clone occurred a few times. Its cognate antigen is unknown. Germline V gives CDR1 SEHNR, CDR2 FQNEAQ (reference sequence). V shed 3 bases and J shed 5 bases, with 8 bases lying between them. The CDR3 has 12 amino acids. Assay used: immunoSEQ multiplex PCR; TCRdb lists only in-frame clones, some missing. The table lists 60,000 to 80,000 clones, 84% of them singletons. Study results and limitations: Low normalized clonal expansion also occurred in some nonresponding patients.

The genes are TRBV7-9 and TRBJ2-7, with D hard to call. The TCR sequence derives from an adult with an advanced solid tumor such as melanoma, head and neck, liver or kidney cancer. Source: CD4+ or CD8+ T cells sorted from blood, taken in a trial of the OX40 agonist ivuxolimab. CDR3 DNA sequence: TGTGCCAGCAGCTTGGCCGACCACGAGCAGTACTTC. Amino acids: CASSLADHEQYF.